This T cell receptor (beta chain) was obtained from a study of T cells after yellow fever vaccination. TCRdb re-analysed the 5' RACE reads in MiXCR, keeping a single row per CDR3 protein. The data hold under 150,000 distinct CDR3 sequences, with 7.7% observed a single time. This CDR3 contains 16 residues. V was trimmed by 2 bases and J by 6 bases, leaving 14 bases between them. Germline V CDR1 and CDR2: MNHNS, SASEGT. This clonotype was recorded at least ten times. The clonotype originates from a young man who received the YFV17D yellow fever vaccine. The sample in question was CD4+ T cells sorted from PBMCs, obtained 5 days after the yellow fever booster vaccination. The chain combines TRBV6-1 with TRBJ1-6; tentatively, D is TRBD1 (5 bases). CDR3 region: CASSEMWGLSNSPLHF. The CDR3 coding sequence is TGTGCCAGCAGTGAAATGTGGGGACTATCTAATTCACCCCTCCACTTT.